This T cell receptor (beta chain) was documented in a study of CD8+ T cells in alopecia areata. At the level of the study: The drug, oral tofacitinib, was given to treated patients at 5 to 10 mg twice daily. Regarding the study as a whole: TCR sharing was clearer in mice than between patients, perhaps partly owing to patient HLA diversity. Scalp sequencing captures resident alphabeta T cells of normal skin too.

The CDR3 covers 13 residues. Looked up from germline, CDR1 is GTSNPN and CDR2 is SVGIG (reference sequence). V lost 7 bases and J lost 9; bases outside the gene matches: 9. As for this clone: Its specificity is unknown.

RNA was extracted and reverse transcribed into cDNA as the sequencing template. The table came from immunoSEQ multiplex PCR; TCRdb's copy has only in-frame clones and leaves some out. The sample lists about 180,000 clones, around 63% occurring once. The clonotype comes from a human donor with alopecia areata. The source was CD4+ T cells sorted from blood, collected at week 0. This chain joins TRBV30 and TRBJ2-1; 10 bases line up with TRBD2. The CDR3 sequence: CALKRGGQVEQFF. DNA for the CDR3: TGTGCCTTGAAGCGGGGGGGCCAGGTTGAGCAGTTCTTC.